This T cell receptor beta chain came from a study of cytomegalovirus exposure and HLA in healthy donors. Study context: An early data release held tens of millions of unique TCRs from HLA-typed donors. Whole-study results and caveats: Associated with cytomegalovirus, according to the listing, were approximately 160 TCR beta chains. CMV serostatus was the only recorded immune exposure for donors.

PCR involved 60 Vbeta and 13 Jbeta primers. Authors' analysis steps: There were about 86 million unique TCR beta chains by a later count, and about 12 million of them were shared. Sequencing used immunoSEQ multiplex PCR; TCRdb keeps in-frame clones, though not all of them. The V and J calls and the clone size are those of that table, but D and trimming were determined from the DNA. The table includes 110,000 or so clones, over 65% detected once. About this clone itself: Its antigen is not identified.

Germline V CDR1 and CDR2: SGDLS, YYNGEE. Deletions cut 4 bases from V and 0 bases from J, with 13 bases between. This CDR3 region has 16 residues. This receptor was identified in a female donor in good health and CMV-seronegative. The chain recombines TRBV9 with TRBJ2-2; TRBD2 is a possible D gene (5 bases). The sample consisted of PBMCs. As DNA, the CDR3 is TGTGCCAGCAGCCCCGGTTTCGGGGCGAACACCGGGGAGCTGTTTTTT. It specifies CASSPGFGANTGELFF.